Listed below are T cell receptor beta chains from one sample, sequenced in a study of blood T cell repertoires in COVID-19. Only in-frame clones appear in the TCRdb table, and some are missing; sequencing was by immunoSEQ multiplex PCR. The table records about 270,000 clones, 88% of them present only once. Sample: PBMCs or T cells enriched from blood (not recorded which). All receptors come from a woman aged 55-75 years in a cohort exposed to, infected with or recovered from COVID-19 (not recorded which). Each CDR3 is given with its conserved first and last residue. The order of the fields is J gene, D gene, V gene, CDR3 DNA, CDR3 protein. A D gene is named only where the DNA matches it firmly.

>TRBJ1-5|.|TRBV28
TGTGCCAGCAGTCCCTCCGGGGGAACCCTAAGCAATCAGCCCCAGCATTTT
CASSPSGGTLSNQPQHF
>TRBJ1-4|.|TRBV6-5
TGTGCCAGCAGTAGGGCGGGAGAAAAACTGTTTTTT
CASSRAGEKLFF
>TRBJ2-3|TRBD1|TRBV11-2
TGTGCCAGCAGCTTCGGGAACAGGGGCCACACAGATACGCAGTATTTT
CASSFGNRGHTDTQYF
>TRBJ1-5|TRBD1|TRBV6-5
TGTGCCAGCAGTTACGACAGGGGAGGCAATCAGCCCCAGCATTTT
CASSYDRGGNQPQHF
>TRBJ2-3|TRBD2|TRBV4-3
TGCGCCAGCAGCCACCGACTAGCGGGAGATCAGTATTTT
CASSHRLAGDQYF
>TRBJ2-7|TRBD2|TRBV5-1
TGCGCCAGCAGCTTGGCTAGCGGAGTATTCTACGAGCAGTACTTC
CASSLASGVFYEQYF
>TRBJ2-1|.|TRBV7-8
TGTGCCAGCACCCTTCTCCGGGACTCACTAGACAATGAGCAGTTCTTC
CASTLLRDSLDNEQFF
>TRBJ1-5|TRBD1|TRBV3-1/TRBV3-2
TGTGCCAGCAGCCAAGGCGTTTTGCGGACAGGGCGCGATAGCAATCAGCCCCAGCATTTT
CASSQGVLRTGRDSNQPQHF
>TRBJ1-5|.|TRBV2
TGTGCCAGCAGTGACTTTAAGACGTCGGGGAATCAGCCCCAGCATTTT
CASSDFKTSGNQPQHF
>TRBJ2-7|.|TRBV7-8
TGTGCCAGCAGCTTCGGACTAATGCGCGAGCAGTACTTC
CASSFGLMREQYF
>TRBJ1-1|.|TRBV7-9
TGTGCCAGCAGCTTATTCGGAGTTTTCCCGTCCTGG
CASSLFGVFPSW
>TRBJ2-5|TRBD2|TRBV11-3
TGTGCCAGCAGCCTAGGAGCGGGAGACGGAGAGACCCAGTACTTC
CASSLGAGDGETQYF
>TRBJ1-1|.|TRBV19
TGTGCCAGTAGTATAGCGGCAGGGCGGCGCAACACTGAAGCTTTCTTT
CASSIAAGRRNTEAFF